Below, 9 T cell receptor beta chains from the same sample are listed, as sequenced in a study of blood T cell repertoires in COVID-19. Sequenced by immunoSEQ multiplex PCR; TCRdb stores in-frame clones only, minus some. The sample yields 300,000 or so clones, about 86% seen once. The sample was PBMCs or T cells enriched from blood (not recorded which). Receptors originate from a woman aged 40 to 49 with acute COVID-19.

This chain connects TRBV11-2 to TRBJ1-4; D gene ambiguous. CDR1 and CDR2 from the germline V gene are SGHAT and FQNNGV. The CDR3 totals 15 residues. Trimming cost V 5 bases and J 4 bases, with 14 bases left between them. The CDR3 sequence: CASSLNSGLNEKLFF. In DNA, the CDR3 is TGTGCCAGCAGCCTTAACAGTGGACTTAATGAAAAACTGTTTTTT.

This clone was observed a single time. The chain carries TRBV7-8 and TRBJ1-1; perhaps TRBD1 as D (5 bases). Germline lookup yields CDR1 SGHVS and CDR2 FQNEAQ. The CDR3 loop spans 16 amino acids. Deletions cut 2 bases from V and 3 bases from J, with 16 bases between. The CDR3 reads CASSLPGEKRYTEAFF. The CDR3 coding sequence is TGTGCCAGCAGCTTACCGGGGGAGAAGAGGTACACTGAAGCTTTCTTT.

In nucleotides, the CDR3 is TGTGCCAGCAGCCCTGGACAGGGGGCAGGTCAGCCCCAGCATTTT. This gives the protein CASSPGQGAGQPQHF. The gene calls are TRBV7-2 and TRBJ1-5; 11 bases are a match to TRBD1. With V trimmed by 5 bases and J by 6 bases, 6 bases remained unmatched. This CDR3 is built from 15 residues. Germline V CDR1 and CDR2: SGHTA, FQGNSA. The full variable domain, rest sourced from reference TRBV7-2 and TRBJ1-5, is GAGVSQSPSNKVTEKGKDVELRCDPISGHTALYWYRQSLGQGLEFLIYFQGNSAPDKSGLPSDRFSAERTGGSVSTLTIQRTQQEDSAVYLCASSPGQGAGQPQHFGDGTRLSIL.

The chain uses TRBV3-1 (or the pseudogene TRBV3-2) and TRBJ1-5, with D uncertain. This CDR3 spans 16 amino acids. CDR1 LGHDT and CDR2 YNNKEL come from the germline V gene (reference sequence). V gave up 7 bases and J gave up 2 bases, with 18 bases separating them. This CDR3 reads CASNAETPRGNQPQHF. In DNA, the CDR3 is TGTGCCAGCAACGCCGAGACCCCACGGGGCAATCAGCCCCAGCATTTT.

This rearrangement joins TRBV3-1 (or the pseudogene TRBV3-2) to TRBJ1-1; perhaps TRBD1 as D (6 bases). The CDR3 totals 14 residues. V lost 5 bases to trimming and J lost 0 bases, with 10 bases between them. Germline CDR1 is LGHDT and CDR2 is YNNKEL (reference sequence). In DNA form, the CDR3 reads TGTGCCAGCAGCTGGGGACACCTGAACACTGAAGCTTTCTTT. Protein product: CASSWGHLNTEAFF.

The chain combines TRBV9 with TRBJ2-5, with 12 bases matching TRBD2. Losses at the gene ends were 3 bases for V and 5 bases for J; bases not matched to a gene: 5. Per germline, CDR1 SGDLS and CDR2 YYNGEE. The CDR3 has 15 residues. The CDR3 DNA follows: TGTGCCAGCAGCGCGACTAGCGGGGGCGCGGAGACCCAGTACTTC. Its translation: CASSATSGGAETQYF.

The V call is TRBV6-5, the J call TRBJ2-6; D call uncertain. Trimming pared 9 bases from V and 2 bases from J, leaving 14 bases between. The CDR3 runs to 15 residues. The V gene's germline CDR1 is MNHEY and CDR2 SVGAGI. DNA of the CDR3: TGTGCCAGTCGATTCTCCCCAGCTGGGGCCAACGTCCTGACTTTC. Its protein product is CASRFSPAGANVLTF.

The gene calls are TRBV28 and TRBJ2-7; 8 bases are a match to TRBD1. V lost 3 bases, J lost 3 bases, and 4 bases stayed unmatched. Germline V gives CDR1 MDHEN, CDR2 SYDVKM. This CDR3 region has 14 residues. The CDR3: CASSFAGGLYEQYF. The CDR3 nucleotides are TGTGCCAGCAGTTTCGCAGGGGGCCTCTACGAGCAGTACTTC.

The V gene is TRBV27, the J gene TRBJ1-3, with a possible D match to TRBD1 (6 bases). The CDR3 length is 16 residues. V lost 7 bases and J 0 bases, leaving 16 bases between the germline ends. CDR1 and CDR2 (germline): MNHEY, SMNVEV (reference sequence). CDR3 sequence (DNA): TGTGCCAGCATGCAAATTGGGACACTCTCTGGAAACACCATATATTTT. Translation: CASMQIGTLSGNTIYF.